This TCR beta chain was sequenced during a study of cytomegalovirus exposure and HLA in healthy donors. Study-wide background: An analysis done earlier identified about 100 million unique TCR beta sequences from about 179 million T cells. There were about 85 million unique TCRs (from HLA-typed donors) in an early data release. Study outcomes and limitations: A likely sequencing artifact accounted for one observed cluster of highly shared sequence variants. A previous analysis found most TCR beta V segments productive roughly 90% or roughly 30% of the time.

PCR involved 60 Vbeta and 13 Jbeta primers. Repertoires were generated with immunoSEQ multiplex PCR, while TCRdb's copy carries only in-frame clones and drops some. The table lists about 130,000 clones, about 80% of them singletons. About this clone: Antigen: not known.

The sequenced sample was PBMCs. This TCR was sampled from a man aged 40-49 years in good health and CMV-seronegative.

The CDR3 protein is CASSLDRTYEQYF. In DNA, the CDR3 is TGTGCCAGCAGTTTAGACAGAACCTACGAGCAGTACTTC. The V call is TRBV28, the J call TRBJ2-7; D might be TRBD1 (5 bases). Trimming shortened V by 2 bases and J by 2 bases, and 7 bases separated the two germline ends. CDR3 length equals 13 residues. The germline V gene has CDR1 MDHEN and CDR2 SYDVKM.